This T cell receptor (beta chain) was retrieved from a study of blood T cell repertoires in COVID-19 (dated by TCRdb to about 2020). In terms of the full investigation: Samples covering the acute and convalescent phases of COVID-19 were provided by collaborators in the United States, Italy and Spain. The dataset comprised deeply sampled blood TCRbeta repertoires from subjects exposed to, actively infected with, or recovered from COVID-19. Samples came from the ongoing ImmuneRACE study (first 160 participants) plus 1,254 subjects from 6 global collaborators. The material from the prospective study consisted of cDNA or gDNA derived from T cells, B-cell-depleted T cells, or PBMCs. Nearly every sample came with metadata listing a de-identified subject ID, COVID-19 status, age in years and sex. The repertoires were released in a freely available public database intended as a resource for research on the immune response to SARS-CoV-2. HLA class I and class II types, where available, came from metadata supplied by the sample provider rather than from assay-based typing.

One collaborating source in Seattle enrolled patients during active infection and followed them longitudinally through the course of disease. The collaborating institutions used their own protocols to collect whole blood in K2EDTA tubes. For TCRbeta analysis, collaborator samples were shipped as frozen whole blood, as isolated PBMCs, or as DNA extracted from either sample type. As encoded in the germline V gene (reference sequence), CDR1 is SEHNR while CDR2 is FQNEAQ. V lost 5 bases and J lost 5 bases; the stretch between them is 12 bases long. The CDR3 covers 13 residues, taking in both the cysteine and the phenylalanine. Just the 39-base CDR3 DNA is kept, in frame starting at base 1. Concerning this clone itself: Its antigen is currently not known. Qualities for individual bases were not recorded, and no much larger clone is one base off.

TCRbeta CDR3 regions were amplified from genomic DNA by means of the immunoSEQ Assay, a bias-controlled multiplex PCR. Per the source publication's procedure: The number of nucleated cells in each sample was estimated by amplification of reference gene primers within the assay. To quantify the absolute abundance of each unique TCRbeta CDR3 rearrangement, sequence reads were collapsed and filtered. For each sample, productive Simpson clonality was calculated as the square root of Simpson's diversity index across productive rearrangements. The clones in this table, taken by TCRdb from immuneACCESS, are in-frame only. Not every clone is retained; where verified, under half of the shortfall comes from an unresolved V gene, and the cause of the rest is unknown. V, J and clone size derive from that table, while D and trimming were established from the DNA sequence. The table for this sample lists about 130,000 clones; around nine tenths of them were counted only once. Clones ranked in the top ten supply about 4.5% of the sample.

Points the paper makes about the study in general: The quantity of clinical and demographic metadata differed by source and by participant and was supplied without curation.

Sequenced input: peripheral blood. The chain is encoded by TRBV7-9 joined to TRBJ1-2; confidence is insufficient to name the D gene. This TCR came from a man aged 55 to 70 with COVID-19, enrolled during active disease. For the CDR3, the sequence is CASSAGRVYGYTF. The nucleotide sequence is TGTGCCAGCAGCGCGGGGAGAGTGTATGGCTACACCTTC.